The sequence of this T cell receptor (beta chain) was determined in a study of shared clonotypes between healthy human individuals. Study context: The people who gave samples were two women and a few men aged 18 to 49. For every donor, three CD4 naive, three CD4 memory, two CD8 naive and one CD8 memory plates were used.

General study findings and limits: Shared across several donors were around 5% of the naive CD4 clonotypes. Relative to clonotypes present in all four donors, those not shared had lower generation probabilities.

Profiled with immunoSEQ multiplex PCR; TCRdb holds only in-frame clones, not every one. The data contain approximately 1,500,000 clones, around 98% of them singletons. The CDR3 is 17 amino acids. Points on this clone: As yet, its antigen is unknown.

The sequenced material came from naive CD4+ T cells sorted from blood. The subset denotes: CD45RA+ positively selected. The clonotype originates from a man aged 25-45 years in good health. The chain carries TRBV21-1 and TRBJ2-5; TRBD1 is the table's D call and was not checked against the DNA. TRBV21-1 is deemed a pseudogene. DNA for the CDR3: TGTGCCAGCAGCGCCAAAGGGACAGTTTGGCCAGGGAAGACCCAGTACTTC. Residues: CASSAKGTVWPGKTQYF.